The 6 T cell receptor beta chains in this list originate from one sample, sequenced in a study of blood T cell repertoires in COVID-19. The table came from immunoSEQ multiplex PCR; TCRdb's copy has only in-frame clones and leaves some out. The repertoire consists of a few hundred thousand clones, with more than 70% occurring once and the leading ten covering about 1.5%. Sequenced input: PBMCs or T cells enriched from blood (not recorded which). These receptors were taken from a woman aged 18-29 years who had been exposed to COVID-19.

V gene TRBV6-5 combines with J gene TRBJ1-6, with 9 bases fitting TRBD1. J gave up 7 bases and V 6 bases, and 4 bases lay outside the gene matches. The CDR3 is 14 amino acids. Germline CDR1 and CDR2: MNHEY and SVGAGI. The CDR3 reads CASSSDRGNSPLHF. CDR3 bases: TGTGCCAGCAGCTCGGACAGGGGCAATTCACCCCTCCACTTT.

V and J are TRBV7-8 and TRBJ2-1; TRBD1 matches 8 bases. The V segment lost 1 base and the J segment 8 bases; nucleotides outside the gene matches: 10. This CDR3 spans 16 amino acids. The germline CDR1 and CDR2 sequences are SGHVS and FQNEAQ. The CDR3 nucleotides are TGTGCCAGCAGCTTAGTCGACAGGGGCTGGGGGGATGAGCAGTTCTTC. Its protein product is CASSLVDRGWGDEQFF.

The chain has TRBV4-3 and TRBJ1-2, with a possible D match to TRBD1 (6 bases). The ends were cut back, 1 base at V and 3 bases at J, with 12 bases in the middle. CDR3 length: 15 amino acids. The germline V gene has CDR1 LGHNA and CDR2 YSLEER. CDR3 nucleotide sequence: TGCGCCAGCAGCCAAGGCGGGGGCGCGGACTATGGCTACACCTTC. It encodes CASSQGGGADYGYTF.

The chain couples TRBV11-2 to TRBJ1-6; D call uncertain. The V gene lost 1 base and the J gene lost 3 bases, with 13 bases spanning the gap. The CDR3 sequence is 17 residues long. Germline V gene lookup returns CDR1 SGHAT and CDR2 FQNNGV. For the CDR3, the DNA is TGTGCCAGCAGCTTAGGGTCCAACTCATACTATAATTCACCCCTCCACTTT. It is translated as CASSLGSNSYYNSPLHF.

V gene TRBV29-1 combines with J gene TRBJ1-5; 9 nucleotides agree with TRBD1. The V and J ends lost 6 bases and 3 bases, in that order; junction bases with no gene match: 6. The V gene's germline CDR1 is SQVTM and CDR2 ANQGSEA. The CDR3 totals 14 residues. The chain's CDR3 is CSVGQGTSNQPQHF. The CDR3 DNA is TGCAGCGTCGGACAGGGGACTTCCAATCAGCCCCAGCATTTT.

The genes are TRBV18 and TRBJ2-2; 9 positions match TRBD2. Germline-derived CDR1 and CDR2 are KGHSH and LQKENI. This CDR3 has 16 amino acids. The V segment lost 2 bases and the J segment 9 bases; nucleotides outside the gene matches: 10. Written as DNA, the CDR3 is TGTGCCAGCTCACCATCTAGCGGGAATGCCTCTAGGGAGCTGTTTTTT. Translation gives CASSPSSGNASRELFF.